These 9 T cell receptor beta chains were sequenced from one sample in a study of Tregs in tolerant kidney transplant recipients. Sequencing was performed with immunoSEQ multiplex PCR; in TCRdb, only in-frame clones are kept and a portion is missing. Among fewer than 65,000 clones listed, approximately 85% were seen once. The sequences come from Tregs from blood, collected before the transplant. Every receptor here comes from a human donor who received a combined kidney and bone marrow transplant.

This clone has a single count. This sequence joins TRBV5-1 and TRBJ2-3; the D gene is possibly TRBD1 (6 bases). CDR1 is SGHRS and CDR2 is YFSETQ in the germline V gene. V lost 4 bases to trimming and J lost 2 bases, with 14 bases between them. The CDR3 extends over 15 amino acids. In DNA, the CDR3 is TGCGCCAGCAGCATTAGACAGGCTTTCACAGATACGCAGTATTTT. As protein: CASSIRQAFTDTQYF.

The gene calls are TRBV14 and TRBJ2-4; 7 bases align to TRBD1. Germline trimming cut 4 bases from V and 12 bases from J; bases unmatched to any gene: 15. From germline, CDR1 is SGHDN and CDR2 FVKESK. The CDR3 covers 15 residues. The CDR3 bases are TGTGCCAGCAGCCGACAGGGAAGGTGGAGGCAACATCAGTACTTC. As protein: CASSRQGRWRQHQYF.

This chain joins TRBV5-1 and TRBJ1-1; D is unresolved. V lost 5 bases and J 6 bases, leaving 11 bases between the germline ends. CDR3 length: 12 amino acids. The germline V gene encodes CDR1 SGHRS and CDR2 YFSETQ. The CDR3 loop reads CASSGGISEAFF. CDR3 bases: TGCGCCAGCAGTGGAGGGATCTCTGAAGCTTTCTTT.

The gene calls are TRBV6-1 and TRBJ2-5, with 7 nucleotides matching TRBD2. The CDR3 runs 14 residues. Germline CDR1 reads MNHNS; CDR2 reads SASEGT. The V and J ends lost 7 bases and 4 bases, in that order; junction bases with no gene match: 9. The CDR3 sequence: CASTQRLARETQYF. As DNA, the CDR3 is TGTGCCAGCACCCAAAGACTAGCACGAGAGACCCAGTACTTC.

The chain uses TRBV5-4 and TRBJ2-1; D possibly corresponds to TRBD1 (6 bases). CDR1 and CDR2 from the germline V gene are SGHNT and YYREEE (reference sequence). The CDR3 length is 14 residues. The V gene lost 6 bases and the J gene lost 6 bases, with 16 bases spanning the gap. CDR3 nucleotide sequence: TGTGCCAGCAACAACAGGGCGCTGTCCAATGAGCAGTTCTTC. Encoded protein: CASNNRALSNEQFF.

This sequence joins TRBV6-5 and TRBJ1-2, with D hard to call. This CDR3 has 11 amino acids. Germline assignment: CDR1 MNHEY and CDR2 SVGAGI. V lost 8 bases and J lost 3, with 7 bases in between. The CDR3 region is CASGPYYGYTF. Written as DNA, the CDR3 is TGTGCCAGCGGGCCTTACTATGGCTACACCTTC.

This rearrangement joins TRBV2 to TRBJ1-3; the D gene is possibly TRBD1 (5 bases). Germline assignment: CDR1 SNHLY and CDR2 FYNNEI. The CDR3 is 16 amino acids. The germline V and J ends were trimmed by 2 bases and 0 bases, with 11 bases remaining between them. In DNA, the CDR3 is TGTGCCAGCAGTGAATTGCAGGGCTACTCTGGAAACACCATATATTTT. It encodes CASSELQGYSGNTIYF. The full variable domain, its missing parts supplied by reference TRBV2 and TRBJ1-3, is EPEVTQTPSHQVTQMGQEVILRCVPISNHLYFYWYRQILGQKVEFLVSFYNNEISEKSEIFDDQFSVERPDGSNFTLKIRSTKLEDSAMYFCASSELQGYSGNTIYFGEGSWLTVV.

This rearrangement joins TRBV6-6 to TRBJ1-2, with a weak D call TRBD1 (5 bases). V was shortened by 8 bases and J by 2 bases, with 12 bases between the two germline ends. This CDR3 is built from 13 residues. Germline-derived CDR1 and CDR2 are MNHNY and SVGAGI (reference sequence). The CDR3 sequence: CASSGDGNYGYTF. CDR3 coding DNA: TGTGCCAGCTCTGGGGACGGCAACTATGGCTACACCTTC.

The chain is built from TRBV5-1 and TRBJ1-1; perhaps TRBD1 as D (5 bases). Germline V gives CDR1 SGHRS, CDR2 YFSETQ. This CDR3 comprises 14 residues. V gave up 7 bases and J gave up 7 bases, with 20 bases separating them. The CDR3 DNA sequence: TGCGCCAGCGGCCGTGGGACGATGCACAGTGAAGCTTTCTTT. Translation: CASGRGTMHSEAFF.